This entry describes one TCR beta chain. This CDR3 is also generated by other DNA sequences in the sample. The sample belongs to a study of blood T cell repertoires in COVID-19. The protocol was immunoSEQ multiplex PCR, while the TCRdb copy is restricted to in-frame clones and leaves out a portion. The table includes 100,000 to 150,000 clones, roughly 88% detected once. V gave up 0 bases and J gave up 1 base, with 3 bases separating them. The CDR3 has 13 amino acids. Germline V gene data show CDR1 as MNHEY and CDR2 as SVGAGI. Sequencing used peripheral blood. The chain combines TRBV6-5 with TRBJ1-1; D gene uncertain. The TCR was taken from an elderly woman with acute or convalescent COVID-19. The CDR3: CASSYSRNTEAFF. CDR3 nucleotides: TGTGCCAGCAGTTACTCCCGGAACACTGAAGCTTTCTTT.